This entry lists 25 T cell receptor beta chains sequenced from one sample in a study of metastatic and nonmetastatic thyroid tumors. Every patient underwent thyroid surgery untreated. MiXCR was used by TCRdb to re-call the PCR reads. The table has tens of thousands of clones, around 20% seen once. Sequencing was performed on blood. The receptor set was obtained from a female donor with papillary thyroid cancer or a benign thyroid nodule (not recorded which). Some clones in this sample may be carry-over from other donors' samples.

The sample holds many counts of this clone. The chain employs TRBV10-1 and TRBJ2-4; D may be TRBD2 (6 bases). Trimming took 3 bases from V and 8 from J, leaving 11 bases between them. The CDR3 has 13 residues. Germline CDR1 reads WNHNN; CDR2 reads SYGVQD (reference sequence). CDR3 bases: TGCGCCAGCAGTGACCCCGGGACTGACATTCAGTACTTC. This gives the protein CASSDPGTDIQYF.

The gene calls are TRBV20-1 and TRBJ2-7; no firm D call. The length of the CDR3 is 15 residues. Per the germline V gene, CDR1 is DFQATT and CDR2 is SNEGSKA (reference sequence). Trimming shortened V by 0 bases and J by 0 bases, and 12 bases separated the two germline ends. The CDR3 DNA reads as TGCAGTGCTAGAGATTTGACTGTCAGCTCCTACGAGCAGTACTTC. Its translation: CSARDLTVSSYEQYF.

In this sample, this clone turned up a few times. V and J are TRBV6-1 and TRBJ1-5, with D possibly matching TRBD1 (5 bases). The CDR3 totals 14 residues. The germline gives CDR1 MNHNS, CDR2 SASEGT. V was trimmed by 4 bases and J by 5 bases, leaving 12 bases between them. The CDR3: CASSARTLDQPQHF. The CDR3 nucleotides read TGTGCCAGCAGTGCGAGGACATTAGATCAGCCCCAGCATTTT.

In its sample, this clone was seen a few times. The chain joins TRBV24-1 to TRBJ2-1, with 12 bases aligning to TRBD2. In germline, CDR1 is KGHDR, CDR2 SFDVKD. The V and J ends lost 3 bases and 2 bases, in that order; junction bases with no gene match: 4. The CDR3 runs 17 residues. CDR3 amino acids: CATSDLRTSGTYNEQFF. CDR3 DNA: TGTGCCACCAGTGATCTTAGGACTAGCGGGACCTACAATGAGCAGTTCTTC.

The chain links TRBV6-2 or TRBV6-3 to TRBJ2-7; the match to TRBD1 covers 7 bases. Germline values: CDR1 MNHEY, CDR2 SVGEGT. The J segment lost 0 bases and the V segment lost 7 bases, leaving 6 bases of the junction unmatched. The CDR3 extends over 14 amino acids. This CDR3 is CASILQGSSYEQYF. The CDR3 nucleotides read TGTGCCAGCATCTTACAGGGGAGCTCCTACGAGCAGTACTTC.

This clone was picked up many times. The CDR3 DNA is TGTGCCAGCAGCTGGGACCAGTCCCGCGAGCAGTACTTC. Amino acid sequence: CASSWDQSREQYF. The rearrangement links TRBV11-2 to TRBJ2-7; D may match TRBD1 or TRBD2 (5 bases each). Trimming removed 4 bases at V and 6 bases at J, with 13 bases between. The CDR3 contains 13 residues. The germline V gene encodes CDR1 SGHAT and CDR2 FQNNGV.

In this sample, this clone is medium-sized. The CDR3 loop reads CASRLGIGELFF. CDR3 bases: TGCGCCAGCAGGCTTGGCATCGGGGAGCTGTTTTTT. The genes are TRBV10-2 and TRBJ2-2; unclear D gene. There are 12 residues in the CDR3. Germline V gene sequence: CDR1 WSHSY, CDR2 SAAADI. With 6 bases removed from V and 7 bases from J, the gap between germline ends came to 9 bases.

Regarding this clone: A junction boundary mismatches the germline segment, possibly from a read error. The chain combines TRBV15 with TRBJ1-5, with 8 bases lining up with TRBD1. The germline gives CDR1 LNHNV, CDR2 YYDKDF (reference sequence). This CDR3 is built from 17 residues. CDR3 sequence (DNA): TGTGCCACCAGCAGCGCTCCAGGGGGCGTTAGCAATCAGCCCCACCTTTTT. This encodes CATSSAPGGVSNQPHLF.

This clone was recorded at least ten times. The V call is TRBV28, the J call TRBJ1-2; 8 bases match TRBD1. The J segment lost 10 bases and the V segment lost 6 bases, leaving 16 bases of the junction unmatched. The germline V gene encodes CDR1 MDHEN and CDR2 SYDVKM. There are 15 residues in the CDR3. The CDR3 is CASRTGDSTRFSYTF. CDR3 DNA: TGTGCCAGCAGGACAGGGGACTCCACTCGTTTCTCCTACACCTTC.

Many counts were recorded for this clone. A much bigger clone sits one base away, suggesting this may be a read error. Other DNA sequences from this sample encode an identical CDR3 as well. The genes are TRBV3-1 and TRBJ1-6; 7 bases align to TRBD1. The V gene end was trimmed by 1 base and the J gene end by 7 bases; junction bases not matched to a gene: 7. CDR1 LGHDT and CDR2 YNNKEL come from the germline V gene (reference sequence). The CDR3 has 16 residues. The chain's CDR3 is CASSQGTGARNSPLHF. CDR3 bases: TGTGCCAGCAGCCAAGGGACAGGAGCTCGCAATTCACCCCTCCACTTT.

Details on this clone: This could be a read error, since a much larger clone is one nucleotide away. The chain uses TRBV2 and TRBJ2-4, with TRBD2 matching 9 bases. CDR3 length: 16 amino acids. The J segment lost 6 bases and the V segment lost 5 bases, leaving 11 bases of the junction unmatched. Germline V lookup: CDR1 SNHLY, CDR2 FYNNEI. CDR3 DNA: TGTGCCAGCAGTCCCCCCCGGGCGGGGGGGTCAAACATTCAGTACTTC. This encodes CASSPPRAGGSNIQYF. The complete variable domain, with remaining parts taken from reference TRBV2 and TRBJ2-4, reads EPEVTQTPSHQVTQMGQEVILRCVPISNHLYFYWYRQILGQKVEFLVSFYNNEISEKSEIFDDQFSVERPDGSNFTLKIRSTKLEDSAMYFCASSPPRAGGSNIQYFGAGTRLSVL.

This clone was recorded at least ten times. This chain joins TRBV7-9 and TRBJ1-4, with a weak D call TRBD1 (5 bases). Trimming took off 5 bases at V and 3 bases at J, with 19 bases between the two ends. The CDR3 is 17 amino acids. The V gene's germline CDR1 is SEHNR and CDR2 FQNEAQ (reference sequence). The CDR3 coding sequence is TGTGCCAGCAGCACATACCTCACCGAGGGGTCTAATGAAAAACTGTTTTTT. Protein: CASSTYLTEGSNEKLFF.

This clone was observed at least ten times. The chain links TRBV18 to TRBJ1-4; 10 bases line up with TRBD1. The V and J ends lost 4 bases and 8 bases, in that order; junction bases with no gene match: 1. The CDR3 extends over 13 amino acids. Per the germline V gene, CDR1 is KGHSH and CDR2 is LQKENI. The CDR3 loop reads CASSRTGGEKLFF. For the CDR3, the DNA is TGTGCCAGCTCACGGACAGGGGGGGAAAAACTGTTTTTT.

V is TRBV6-1 and J is TRBJ2-1; no firm D call. The CDR3 sequence is 14 residues long. The ends were cut back, 10 bases at V and 4 bases at J, with 17 bases in the middle. Per germline, CDR1 MNHNS and CDR2 SASEGT. This CDR3 reads CATAQAEIYNEQFF. The CDR3 DNA reads TGTGCCACAGCCCAAGCAGAGATATACAATGAGCAGTTCTTC.

This clone was detected only a few times. This clone may be a read error of a much larger clone one base away. The chain joins TRBV7-9 to TRBJ2-1, with 8 bases identical to TRBD2. Germline assignment: CDR1 SEHNR and CDR2 FQNEAQ (reference sequence). This CDR3 has 14 residues. The DNA for the CDR3 is TGTACCAGCAGCTTCGCTAGCGGGTACAATGAGCAGTTCTTC. It encodes CTSSFASGYNEQFF.

The chain joins TRBV6-2 or TRBV6-3 to TRBJ2-7; 9 bases map to TRBD1. J lost 6 bases, V lost 2 bases, and 5 bases had no gene match. The CDR3 totals 14 residues. The germline CDR1 and CDR2 sequences are MNHEY and SVGEGT. The CDR3 protein is CASSYSTGGFEQYF. Here the CDR3 DNA reads TGTGCCAGCAGTTACAGTACAGGGGGCTTCGAGCAGTACTTC.

This clone came up many times. V and J are TRBV5-1 and TRBJ2-5; 8 bases match TRBD2. V lost 5 bases and J lost 2; bases outside the gene matches: 5. The CDR3 spans 14 residues. The germline CDR1 and CDR2 sequences are SGHRS and YFSETQ. CDR3 DNA: TGCGCCAGCAGAAAACTAGCGGATCAAGAGACCCAGTACTTC. Translated, it gives CASRKLADQETQYF.

This clone was detected only a few times. V and J are TRBV6-1 and TRBJ2-7; D perhaps matches TRBD2 (5 bases). Trimming removed 7 bases at V and 9 bases at J, with 16 bases between. The CDR3 consists of 12 residues. Germline CDR1 MNHNS, CDR2 SASEGT. The DNA of the CDR3 is TGTGCCAGCACCGAGGACCGAGCGGTGCAGTACTTC. Its protein product is CASTEDRAVQYF.

The CDR3 loop is CASCSSGGSTDTQYF. DNA for the CDR3: TGTGCCAGCTGCTCGTCGGGGGGAAGCACAGATACGCAGTATTTT. The V and J genes are TRBV2 and TRBJ2-3, with TRBD2 identical over 7 bases. V shed 8 bases and J 0 bases; nucleotides not matched to a gene: 8. The CDR3 totals 15 residues. Germline CDR1 is SNHLY and CDR2 is FYNNEI.

A remark on this clone: Germline and junction disagree at one end, which may indicate a read error. The gene calls are TRBV5-1 and TRBJ1-1; D is unresolved. The V gene's germline CDR1 is SGHRS and CDR2 YFSETQ. This CDR3 is 15 amino acids long. The chain's CDR3 is CASSLDGRPNTEAFF. Here the CDR3 DNA reads TGCGCTAGCAGCTTGGATGGTCGGCCGAACACTGAAGCTTTCTTT. The full variable domain, its missing parts supplied by reference TRBV5-1 and TRBJ1-1, is KAGVTQTPRYLIKTRGQQVTLSCSPISGHRSVSWYQQTPGQGLQFLFEYFSETQRNKGNFPGRFSGRQFSNSRSEMNVSTLELGDSALYLCASSLDGRPNTEAFFGQGTRLTVV.

This clone was observed at least ten times. The chain couples TRBV20-1 to TRBJ2-1; the D is unclear. Germline V gives CDR1 DFQATT, CDR2 SNEGSKA (reference sequence). The CDR3 contains 11 residues. The V end was cut by 0 bases, the J end by 8 bases, with 5 bases between. In nucleotides, the CDR3 is TGCAGTGCTAGAGACGTCCATGAGCAGTTCTTC. Translating gives CSARDVHEQFF.

This clone was seen a few times. The chain links TRBV15 to TRBJ2-2; D not resolved. Between the trimmed V and J ends, which lost 0 bases and 7 bases, there was a span of 6 bases. Germline V gives CDR1 LNHNV, CDR2 YYDKDF (reference sequence). The CDR3 covers 13 residues. The chain's CDR3 is CATSRESGGELFF. The CDR3 coding sequence is TGTGCCACCAGCAGAGAATCGGGCGGGGAGCTGTTTTTT.

This clone was found many times. V usage is TRBV13 and J usage is TRBJ2-7; 7 bases are a match to TRBD1. This CDR3 region has 13 residues. V lost 7 bases to trimming and J lost 7 bases; unmatched junction nucleotides: 10. The germline gives CDR1 PRHDT, CDR2 FYEKMQ (reference sequence). The CDR3 bases are TGTGCCAGCAAGAGAGGGGGCTACAATGAGCAGTACTTC. Amino acid sequence: CASKRGGYNEQYF.

This clone was seen repeatedly, ten times or more. The chain is built from TRBV6-5 and TRBJ2-7; 8 bases align to TRBD2. The V segment lost 2 bases and the J segment 0 bases; nucleotides outside the gene matches: 12. Germline V gene lookup returns CDR1 MNHEY and CDR2 SVGAGI. The CDR3 runs to 18 residues. The CDR3: CASSYQVTGGFFSYEQYF. CDR3 DNA: TGTGCCAGCAGTTACCAGGTGACGGGGGGGTTTTTCTCCTACGAGCAGTACTTC.

This clone was counted many times. J is TRBJ1-1 and V is TRBV20-1; D is undetermined. Germline V gene lookup returns CDR1 DFQATT and CDR2 SNEGSKA (reference sequence). There are 10 residues in the CDR3. V lost 6 bases and J 9 bases, leaving 11 bases between the germline ends. This CDR3 reads CSAISRKAFF. The DNA of the CDR3 is TGCAGTGCCATATCTCGGAAAGCTTTCTTT.